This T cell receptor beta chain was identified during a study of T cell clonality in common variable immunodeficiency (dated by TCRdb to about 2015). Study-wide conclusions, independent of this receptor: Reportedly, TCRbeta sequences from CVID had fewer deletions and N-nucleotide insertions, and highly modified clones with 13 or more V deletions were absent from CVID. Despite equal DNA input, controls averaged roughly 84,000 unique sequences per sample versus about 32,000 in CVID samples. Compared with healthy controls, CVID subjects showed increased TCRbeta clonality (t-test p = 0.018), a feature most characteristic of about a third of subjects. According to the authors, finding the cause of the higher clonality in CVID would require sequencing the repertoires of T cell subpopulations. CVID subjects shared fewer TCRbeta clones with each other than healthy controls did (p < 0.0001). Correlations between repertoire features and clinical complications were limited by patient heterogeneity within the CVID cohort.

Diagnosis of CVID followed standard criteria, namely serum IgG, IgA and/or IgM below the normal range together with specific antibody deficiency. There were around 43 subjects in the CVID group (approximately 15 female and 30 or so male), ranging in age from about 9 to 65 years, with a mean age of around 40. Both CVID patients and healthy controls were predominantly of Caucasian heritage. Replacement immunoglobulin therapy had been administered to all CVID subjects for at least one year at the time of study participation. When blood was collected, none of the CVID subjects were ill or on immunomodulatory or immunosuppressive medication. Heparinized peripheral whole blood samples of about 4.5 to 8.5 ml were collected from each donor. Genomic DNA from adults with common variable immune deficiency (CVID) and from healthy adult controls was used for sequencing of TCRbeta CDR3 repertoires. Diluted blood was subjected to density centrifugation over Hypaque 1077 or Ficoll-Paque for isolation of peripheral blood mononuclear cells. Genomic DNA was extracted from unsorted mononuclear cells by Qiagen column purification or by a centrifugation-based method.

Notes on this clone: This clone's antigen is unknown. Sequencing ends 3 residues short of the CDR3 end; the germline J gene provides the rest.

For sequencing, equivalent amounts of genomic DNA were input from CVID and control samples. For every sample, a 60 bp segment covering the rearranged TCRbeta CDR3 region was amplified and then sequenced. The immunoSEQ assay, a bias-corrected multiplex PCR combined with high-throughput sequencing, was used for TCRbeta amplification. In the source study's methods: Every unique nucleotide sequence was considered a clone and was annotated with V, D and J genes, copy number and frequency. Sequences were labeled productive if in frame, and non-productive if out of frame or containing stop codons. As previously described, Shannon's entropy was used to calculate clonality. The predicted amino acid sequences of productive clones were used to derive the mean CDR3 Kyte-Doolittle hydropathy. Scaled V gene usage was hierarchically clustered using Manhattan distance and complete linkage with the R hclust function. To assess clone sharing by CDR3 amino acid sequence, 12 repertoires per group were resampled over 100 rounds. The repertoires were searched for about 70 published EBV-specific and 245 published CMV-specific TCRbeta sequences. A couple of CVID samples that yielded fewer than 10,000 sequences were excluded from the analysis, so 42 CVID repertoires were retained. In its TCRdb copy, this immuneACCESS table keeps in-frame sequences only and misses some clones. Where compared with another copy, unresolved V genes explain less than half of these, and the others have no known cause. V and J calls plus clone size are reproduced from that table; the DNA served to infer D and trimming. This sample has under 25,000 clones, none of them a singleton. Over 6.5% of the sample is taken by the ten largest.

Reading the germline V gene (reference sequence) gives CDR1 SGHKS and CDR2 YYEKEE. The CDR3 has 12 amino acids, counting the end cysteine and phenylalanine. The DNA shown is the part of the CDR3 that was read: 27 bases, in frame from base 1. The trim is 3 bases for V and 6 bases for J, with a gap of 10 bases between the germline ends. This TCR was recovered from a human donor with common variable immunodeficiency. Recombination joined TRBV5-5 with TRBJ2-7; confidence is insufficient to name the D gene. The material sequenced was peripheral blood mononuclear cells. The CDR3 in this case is CASSSGLVEQYF. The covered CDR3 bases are TGTGCCAGCAGCTCCGGTTTGGTCGAG.